This T cell receptor beta chain was profiled in a study of cytomegalovirus exposure and HLA in healthy donors. V shed 1 base and J 6 bases; nucleotides not matched to a gene: 9. The CDR3 is 16 amino acids. Looked up from germline, CDR1 is MNHEY and CDR2 is SVGAGI. PCR primers comprised 60 Vbeta and 13 Jbeta primers. TCRdb keeps only in-frame clones here, not all; method: immunoSEQ multiplex PCR. Of under 250,000 clones listed, more than 65% are singletons. The sample comprised PBMCs. This sequence joins TRBV6-5 and TRBJ2-7; 10 nucleotides match TRBD1. The source is a man aged 45-60 years in good health and CMV-seronegative. For the CDR3, the DNA is TGTGCCAGCAGTTACTTGGACCCGGGACAGGGGTTCGAGCAGTACTTC. Amino acids: CASSYLDPGQGFEQYF.